This T cell receptor beta chain was recovered during a study of blood T cell repertoires in COVID-19. Measured with immunoSEQ multiplex PCR; TCRdb has only the in-frame clones, and not every one. The sample includes some 200,000 clones, more than 80% of them seen just once. V was trimmed by 3 bases and J by 6 bases, leaving 14 bases between them. The CDR3 is made up of 14 amino acids. The germline CDR1 and CDR2 sequences are KGHSH and LQKENI. Sequenced sample: PBMCs or T cells enriched from blood (not recorded which). This chain joins TRBV18 and TRBJ2-5; D might be TRBD1 (6 bases). This clonotype was obtained from a man aged 35-49 years who had recovered from COVID-19. Written as DNA, the CDR3 is TGTGCCAGCTCACCGTCGGACAGCGGTCAGACCCAGTACTTC. Amino acid sequence: CASSPSDSGQTQYF.